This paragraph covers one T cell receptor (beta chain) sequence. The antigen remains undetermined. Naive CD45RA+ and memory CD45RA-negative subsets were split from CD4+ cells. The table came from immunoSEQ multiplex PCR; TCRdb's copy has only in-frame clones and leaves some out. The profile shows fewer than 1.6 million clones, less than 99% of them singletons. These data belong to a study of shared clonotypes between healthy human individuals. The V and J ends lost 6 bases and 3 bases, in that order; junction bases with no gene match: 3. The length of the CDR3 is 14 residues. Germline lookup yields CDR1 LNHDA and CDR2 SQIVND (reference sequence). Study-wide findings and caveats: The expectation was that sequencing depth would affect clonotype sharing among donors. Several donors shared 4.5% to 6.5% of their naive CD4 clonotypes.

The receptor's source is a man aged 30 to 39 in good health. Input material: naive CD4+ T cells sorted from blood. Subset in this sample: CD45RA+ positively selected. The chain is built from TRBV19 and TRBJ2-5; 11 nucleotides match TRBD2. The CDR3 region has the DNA TGTGCCAGTAGCAAACTAGCGGGAGAAGAGACCCAGTACTTC. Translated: CASSKLAGEETQYF.